The present T cell receptor (beta chain) was sequenced within a study of T cell changes during pregnancy in multiple sclerosis. The CDR3 loop spans 14 amino acids. The germline V gene encodes CDR1 MNHNS and CDR2 SASEGT. The germline V and J ends were trimmed by 2 bases and 7 bases, with 15 bases remaining between them. Only in-frame clones appear in the TCRdb table, and some are missing; sequencing was by immunoSEQ multiplex PCR. The table lists around 67,000 clones, around 92% of them singletons. The specimen comprised peripheral blood, sampled in the first trimester of pregnancy. The chain is built from TRBV6-1 and TRBJ2-7, with D maybe TRBD2 (7 bases). This receptor was obtained from a female donor with multiple sclerosis, enrolled in a pregnancy study. Here the CDR3 reads CASSERGERGEQYF. CDR3 nucleotide sequence: TGTGCCAGCAGTGAACGGGGGGAGAGGGGGGAGCAGTACTTC.